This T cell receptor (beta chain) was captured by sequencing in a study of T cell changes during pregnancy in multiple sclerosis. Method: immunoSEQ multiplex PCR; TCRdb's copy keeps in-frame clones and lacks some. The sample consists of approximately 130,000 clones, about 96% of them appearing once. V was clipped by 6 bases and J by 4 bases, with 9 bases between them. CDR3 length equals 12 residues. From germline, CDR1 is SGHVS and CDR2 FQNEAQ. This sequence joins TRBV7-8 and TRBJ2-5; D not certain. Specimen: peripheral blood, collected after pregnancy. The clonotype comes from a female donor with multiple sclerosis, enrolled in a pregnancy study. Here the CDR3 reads CASSQSRETQYF. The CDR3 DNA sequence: TGTGCCAGCAGTCAAAGTAGAGAGACCCAGTACTTC.